This T cell receptor (beta chain) comes out of a study of neoadjuvant anti-PD-1 for oral cavity cancer. PBMC libraries mostly used 480 ng of input genomic DNA, with six replicates per sample. Libraries were prepared by immunoSEQ multiplex PCR; TCRdb keeps only in-frame clonotypes and omits some of them. The sample includes around 13,000 clones, about three quarters of them seen just once. Time point noted: after neoadjuvant nivolumab, at surgical resection. The patients had HPV-negative, locally advanced oral cavity squamous cell carcinoma. Germline V gene lookup returns CDR1 MNHEY and CDR2 SVGAGI. The length of the CDR3 is 15 residues. V shed 6 bases and J shed 7 bases, with 19 bases lying between them.

J is TRBJ1-5 and V is TRBV6-5; maybe TRBD1 (6 bases). The sequenced sample was PBMCs, obtained after nivolumab (anti-PD-1) treatment. The TCR originated in a person aged 35-79 years with oral cavity squamous cell carcinoma. The chain's CDR3 is CASSPTGGGGQPQHF. The CDR3 region has the DNA TGTGCCAGCAGCCCCACGGGGGGAGGGGGGCAGCCCCAGCATTTT.